The 21 T cell receptor beta chains reported below all come from one sample, sequenced in a study of cytomegalovirus exposure and HLA in healthy donors. The PCR made use of 60 Vbeta and 13 Jbeta primers. The data were produced by immunoSEQ multiplex PCR, yet TCRdb's version contains in-frame clones alone and is incomplete. Of over 120,000 clones detected, just under 85% appear once; the ten largest clones hold approximately 1.3%. The sample was PBMCs. Receptors were obtained from a young man in good health and CMV-seropositive.

The chain uses TRBV18 and TRBJ2-5; tentative D call: TRBD2 (5 bases). CDR1 KGHSH and CDR2 LQKENI come from the germline V gene. The CDR3 covers 14 residues. Between the trimmed V and J ends, which lost 3 bases and 1 base, there was a span of 9 bases. CDR3 region: CASSPRELQETQYF. CDR3 in DNA: TGTGCCAGCTCACCGAGGGAGCTCCAAGAGACCCAGTACTTC.

V and J are TRBV21-1 and TRBJ2-7; whether TRBD1, the table's D call, matches the DNA was not checked. TRBV21-1 is recorded as a pseudogene. CDR3 size: 18 residues. CDR3 sequence: CAIVRGQGSPHSTYEQYF. The CDR3 DNA reads TGTGCCATCGTTCGGGGACAGGGTTCACCACACAGTACCTACGAGCAGTACTTC.

J is TRBJ2-2 and V is TRBV5-4; weak D call: TRBD1 (6 bases). The germline gives CDR1 SGHNT, CDR2 YYREEE (reference sequence). V was cut by 0 bases and J by 7 bases, with 13 bases left in between. CDR3 length equals 15 residues. CDR3 bases: TGTGCCAGCAGCTTGGGGGGGCGCGATATCGGGGAGCTGTTTTTT. Translation gives CASSLGGRDIGELFF.

The V gene is TRBV27, the J gene TRBJ1-2; possible D gene TRBD1, 5 bases. Germline V lookup: CDR1 MNHEY, CDR2 SMNVEV (reference sequence). The CDR3 is made up of 15 amino acids. V was trimmed by 4 bases and J by 14 bases, leaving 26 bases between them. The DNA of the CDR3 is TGTGCCAGCAGTTCATACCATCCCGGGACCCAGGAGGGGACCTTC. This encodes CASSSYHPGTQEGTF.

The rearrangement links TRBV2 to TRBJ2-1; no clear D gene. CDR3 length equals 13 residues. The ends were cut back, 0 bases at V and 6 bases at J, with 6 bases in the middle. From germline, CDR1 is SNHLY and CDR2 FYNNEI. CDR3 protein: CASSEARRNEQFF. The CDR3 coding sequence is TGTGCCAGCAGTGAAGCGCGCCGCAATGAGCAGTTCTTC.

This clone has a single count. The chain combines TRBV5-1 with TRBJ2-1; 11 nucleotides line up with TRBD2. After removal of 4 bases from V and 2 bases from J, the junction contained 5 bases not matched to a gene. Germline V lookup: CDR1 SGHRS, CDR2 YFSETQ. The length of the CDR3 is 16 residues. The CDR3 sequence is CASSQTGLAAYNEQFF. CDR3 sequence (DNA): TGCGCCAGCAGCCAGACGGGACTAGCGGCCTACAATGAGCAGTTCTTC. The complete variable domain, with remaining parts taken from reference TRBV5-1 and TRBJ2-1, reads KAGVTQTPRYLIKTRGQQVTLSCSPISGHRSVSWYQQTPGQGLQFLFEYFSETQRNKGNFPGRFSGRQFSNSRSEMNVSTLELGDSALYLCASSQTGLAAYNEQFFGPGTRLTVL.

The chain has TRBV18 and TRBJ2-3; D uncertain. The V and J ends lost 1 base and 5 bases respectively, with 7 bases between them. Germline-derived CDR1 and CDR2 are KGHSH and LQKENI. This CDR3 is built from 13 residues. The CDR3 loop reads CASSPRQVDTQYF. The CDR3 coding sequence is TGTGCCAGCTCACCACGGCAGGTAGATACGCAGTATTTT.

The chain uses TRBV11-3 and TRBJ2-3, with 14 positions matching TRBD2. CDR3 length: 18 residues. Germline V CDR1 and CDR2: SGHNT, YENEEA. Trimming removed 1 base from V and 4 bases from J; junction bases left unmatched: 7. CDR3 sequence reads: CASSLASGLAGVSDTQYF. In nucleotides, the CDR3 is TGTGCCAGCAGCTTAGCCTCGGGACTAGCGGGAGTCTCAGATACGCAGTATTTT.

The chain recombines TRBV2 with TRBJ2-5, with TRBD2 identical over 9 bases. The ends lost 2 bases at V and 4 bases at J; junction bases unmatched: 5. Germline V CDR1 and CDR2: SNHLY, FYNNEI. This CDR3 region has 15 residues. The CDR3 nucleotides read TGTGCCAGCAGTGAATTGCGGGGGGGCCGAGAGACCCAGTACTTC. Its protein product is CASSELRGGRETQYF.

This chain joins TRBV28 and TRBJ2-2; 8 bases are a match to TRBD2. CDR3 length: 17 amino acids. V trimming: 6 bases; J trimming: 5 bases; junction bases outside the gene matches: 14. CDR1 MDHEN and CDR2 SYDVKM come from the germline V gene. This chain's CDR3 is CASRPAGLAGLTGELFF. CDR3 DNA: TGTGCCAGCAGACCCGCCGGGCTAGCGGGTTTAACCGGGGAGCTGTTTTTT.

The chain has TRBV5-4 and TRBJ2-5, with 9 bases lining up with TRBD2. V lost 4 bases and J lost 3; bases outside the gene matches: 7. The germline CDR1 and CDR2 sequences are SGHNT and YYREEE (reference sequence). There are 15 residues in the CDR3. The CDR3 bases are TGTGCCAGCAGCCCGGGGACTAGCTCGAAAGAGACCCAGTACTTC. It encodes CASSPGTSSKETQYF.

The J gene is TRBJ2-7, the V gene TRBV9; 9 nucleotides agree with TRBD1. The CDR3 has 15 amino acids. The germline V gene encodes CDR1 SGDLS and CDR2 YYNGEE. V shed 4 bases and J 4 bases; nucleotides not matched to a gene: 9. CDR3 nucleotides: TGTGCCAGCAGCTCGAGCTGGGACAGGGCTTACGAGCAGTACTTC. It yields the protein CASSSSWDRAYEQYF.

Points on this clone: Other DNA sequences of this sample code for an identical CDR3. This chain uses TRBV9 with TRBJ1-6; 8 bases line up with TRBD1. The germline CDR1 and CDR2 sequences are SGDLS and YYNGEE. Unmatched junction bases numbered 8, after V lost 3 bases and J lost 9 bases. CDR3 length: 15 amino acids. The CDR3 sequence: CASSAPGQGGSPLHF. DNA of the CDR3: TGTGCCAGCAGCGCCCCCGGACAGGGAGGTTCACCCCTCCACTTT.

The V and J genes are TRBV27 and TRBJ2-1; the match to TRBD2 covers 12 bases. With 6 bases clipped from V and 6 bases from J, the junction kept 3 bases outside the gene matches. The CDR3 spans 14 residues. Per germline, CDR1 MNHEY and CDR2 SMNVEV (reference sequence). This chain's CDR3 is CASRASGRVNEQFF. In DNA form, the CDR3 reads TGTGCCAGCAGGGCTAGCGGGAGGGTCAATGAGCAGTTCTTC.

The rearrangement links TRBV5-1 to TRBJ2-7; TRBD1 is a possible D gene (6 bases). Germline loops: CDR1 SGHRS, CDR2 YFSETQ. CDR3 size: 14 residues. The ends were cut back, 2 bases at V and 5 bases at J, with 14 bases in the middle. The CDR3 loop is CASSLLGTTDEQYF. The CDR3 DNA is TGCGCCAGCAGCTTATTAGGGACAACCGACGAGCAGTACTTC.

The chain carries TRBV6-1 and TRBJ1-4; D might be TRBD1 (6 bases). CDR1 and CDR2 from the germline V gene are MNHNS and SASEGT. The CDR3 is made up of 15 amino acids. Trimming pared 6 bases from V and 0 bases from J, leaving 11 bases between. In nucleotides, the CDR3 is TGTGCCAGCAGCCGGACAGAGTCAACTAATGAAAAACTGTTTTTT. The encoded protein is CASSRTESTNEKLFF.

The chain combines TRBV13 with TRBJ2-7; D is unclear. CDR1 is PRHDT, CDR2 FYEKMQ, per germline (reference sequence). The CDR3 spans 13 residues. V lost 5 bases, J lost 5 bases, and 13 bases lay in between. The CDR3 nucleotides read TGTGCCAGCAGCCTCCAGCGTCGTGACGAGCAGTACTTC. Its translation: CASSLQRRDEQYF.

This chain uses TRBV7-9 with TRBJ1-2; 8 positions agree with TRBD1. V lost 5 bases, J lost 4 bases, and 3 bases stayed unmatched. Per the germline V gene, CDR1 is SEHNR and CDR2 is FQNEAQ (reference sequence). The CDR3 extends over 13 amino acids. CDR3: CASSQGALYGYTF. The CDR3 bases are TGTGCCAGCAGCCAGGGGGCACTCTATGGCTACACCTTC.

The J gene is TRBJ2-4, the V gene TRBV19; 8 bases align to TRBD2. CDR1 and CDR2 (germline): LNHDA, SQIVND (reference sequence). The CDR3 is 15 residues long. In nucleotides, the CDR3 is TGTGCGTCCCACGGGAGGGAGGTGACCAAAAACATTCAGTACTTC. It codes for CASHGREVTKNIQYF.

This clone was observed once. This chain joins TRBV11-2 and TRBJ1-6; unclear D gene. The CDR3 is 18 amino acids. Germline assignment: CDR1 SGHAT and CDR2 FQNNGV. V was shortened by 2 bases and J by 0 bases, with 14 bases between the two germline ends. CDR3 protein: CASSLLGVGSSYNSPLHF. CDR3 in DNA: TGTGCCAGCAGCTTATTGGGCGTGGGGAGCTCCTATAATTCACCCCTCCACTTT.

In this sample, this clone turned up a few times. This chain joins TRBV9 and TRBJ2-1; D uncertain. The germline CDR1 and CDR2 sequences are SGDLS and YYNGEE. This CDR3 contains 15 residues. V was clipped by 2 bases and J by 0 bases, with 9 bases between them. The CDR3 DNA reads TGTGCCAGCAGCGTCACTCCAAGCTCCTACAATGAGCAGTTCTTC. This encodes CASSVTPSSYNEQFF.